This record concerns one TCR beta chain sequence. This clone has only one observation. Its antigen specificity is not known. No per-base quality is available; no much larger clone lies one base away. This sample is drawn from a study of blood T cell repertoires in COVID-19 (TCRdb year 2020). For the study in its entirety: Samples from collaborators originated in the United States, Italy and Spain and spanned both the acute and convalescent phases of COVID-19. Deeply sampled blood TCRbeta repertoires from subjects exposed to, actively infected with, or recovered from COVID-19 were included in the dataset. Samples came from the ongoing ImmuneRACE study (first 160 participants) plus 1,254 subjects from 6 global collaborators. Where available, HLA class I and class II types were obtained from metadata supplied by the sample provider rather than from assay-based typing. The repertoires were released in a freely available public database meant as a resource for research on the immune response to SARS-CoV-2. The sample metadata nearly always contained a de-identified subject ID, COVID-19 status, age in years and sex. The prospective study material was composed of cDNA or gDNA derived from T cells, B-cell-depleted T cells, or PBMCs. Overall study outcomes, separate from this receptor: Clinical and demographic metadata were provided uncurated, with the amount varying by source and participant.

TCRbeta CDR3 regions were amplified from genomic DNA using the immunoSEQ Assay, a bias-controlled multiplex PCR. The original pipeline was this. Nucleated cell counts per sample were estimated from amplification of reference gene primers within the assay. To quantify the absolute abundance of each unique TCRbeta CDR3 rearrangement, sequence reads were collapsed and filtered. For each sample, productive Simpson clonality was calculated by taking the square root of Simpson's diversity index across productive rearrangements. TCRdb retrieved this table from immuneACCESS and kept in-frame rearrangements only. Not all clones are present; in checked studies, unresolved V genes account for under half, and no reason is known for the remainder. V, J and clone size are taken as reported in that table, and D and trimming were inferred from the DNA itself. The sample records hundreds of thousands of clones, nearly 90% of which are singletons. The ten largest clones take up 1.5% to 2% of the sample.

Participants in the prospective study were enrolled through a virtual design, were aged about 18 to 100 years, and lived in approximately 25 United States geographic areas. To assign participants to cohorts, the prospective study relied on clinical history that participants themselves reported in a screening survey and a study questionnaire. Mobile phlebotomists in the prospective study collected whole blood, serum and a nasopharyngeal or oropharyngeal swab from every participant. Prospective study participants could optionally give additional blood draws and questionnaires over an approximately two-month period. Before DNA extraction, prospective study blood samples were shipped either frozen or at room temperature. V has 7 bases trimmed and J has 3 bases trimmed; junction bases matching no gene number 9. CDR1 and CDR2 are drawn from the germline V gene: SGHRS, YFSETQ. There are 14 amino acids in the CDR3, from cysteine to phenylalanine inclusive. Solely the CDR3 DNA is kept, with 42 bases framed from the first base.

This clonotype originated in a woman between 18 and 29 years old with acute COVID-19. The rearranged chain carries TRBV5-1 and TRBJ1-2; 7 bases in the middle match TRBD1. The sequenced sample was PBMCs or T cells enriched from blood (not recorded which). The CDR3 region reads CASGEGQLYYGYTF. The DNA sequence is TGCGCCAGCGGAGAGGGACAGCTTTACTATGGCTACACCTTC. With the rest looked up from the reference TRBV5-1 and TRBJ1-2 genes rather than sequenced, the full variable domain is KAGVTQTPRYLIKTRGQQVTLSCSPISGHRSVSWYQQTPGQGLQFLFEYFSETQRNKGNFPGRFSGRQFSNSRSEMNVSTLELGDSALYLCASGEGQLYYGYTFGSGTRLTVV.